What follows describes a single TCR beta chain. Its antigen is unknown. Per germline, CDR1 LNHNV and CDR2 YYDKDF (reference sequence). Trimming shortened V by 3 bases and J by 1 base, and 10 bases separated the two germline ends. The CDR3 runs 15 residues. Unique molecular identifiers were affixed to discrete cDNA molecules within the library. TCRdb recomputed calls from the RACE reads with MiXCR, one row per CDR3 protein. This table holds tens of thousands of distinct CDR3 sequences, around 13% found once. These data belong to a study of human T cells and chemical hapten exposure. Study-level background: Patients were given diphenylcyclopropenone on the scalp weekly across the approximately 24-week study. Patch tests delivered 0.01% DPC to the upper back and were evaluated at 6 days. Study-wide results and caveats: Significantly more large CDR3 similarity clusters arose among expanded TCRs than among controls.

The time point here: pre-sensitization, week 0. Treatment in this sample: therapeutic diphenylcyclopropenone sensitization with weekly scalp DPC. The chain links TRBV15 to TRBJ1-5; no clear D. Sequencing used whole blood, obtained in connection with sensitization to the hapten diphenylcyclopropenone (DPC). The receptor was derived from a woman in her forties or fifties with alopecia areata. Some clones in this sample may be carry-over from other donors' samples. For the CDR3, the DNA is TGTGCCACCAGCAGTTCCGGGCTGAGCAATCAGCCCCAGCATTTT. Encoded protein: CATSSSGLSNQPQHF.